This T cell receptor beta chain emerged from a study of blood T cell repertoires in COVID-19. Study details: T cells, B-cell-depleted T cells, or PBMCs provided the cDNA or gDNA that served as material.

Authors' methods: For nucleated cells, counts were estimated from reference gene primer amplification. The repertoire was sequenced with immunoSEQ multiplex PCR; TCRdb's copy has only in-frame clones and lacks some. V and J calls and clone size are those listed in that table; D and trimming were worked out from the DNA. The sample lists about 380,000 clones, roughly 85% occurring once. Germline V gene lookup returns CDR1 PRHDT and CDR2 FYEKMQ (reference sequence). The CDR3 runs to 15 residues. Trimming at V came to 5 bases and at J to 4 bases, leaving 10 bases not matched to a gene. The sequencing input was peripheral blood. This receptor was taken from a woman between 18 and 29 years old with acute or convalescent COVID-19. The chain couples TRBV13 to TRBJ1-2; TRBD1 matches 7 bases. The CDR3 spells CASSQVGDRAYGYTF. CDR3 bases: TGTGCCAGCAGCCAGGTGGGAGACAGGGCCTATGGCTACACCTTC.